These T cell receptor beta chains were read from a single sample in a study of identical twins. TCRdb used MiXCR to reprocess the 5' RACE reads, holding one entry per CDR3 protein. Seen here are under 900,000 distinct CDR3 sequences, around an eighth observed once, and the top ten hold under 2%. The same data also went into a second study, on yellow fever vaccine responses in identical twins.

Input material: PBMCs. Source of these receptors: a woman aged 18-30 years in good health. Both conserved end residues are part of each CDR3. The order of the fields is J gene, V gene, clone size, D gene, CDR3 protein, CDR3 DNA. The D gene is left open where the match is weak. A row's size may be missing; if present it is once, few, many or a size class.

TRBJ2-5,TRBV5-1,NA,NA,CASSPTLTEIQETQYF,TGCGCCAGCAGCCCCACATTGACAGAGATCCAAGAGACCCAGTACTTC
TRBJ1-1,TRBV5-1,few,TRBD1,CASSPDRGRNTEAFF,TGCGCCAGCAGCCCGGACAGGGGGCGAAACACTGAAGCTTTCTTT
TRBJ2-7,TRBV10-2,few,NA,CASRKIGDSYEQYF,TGCGCCAGCAGGAAGATTGGGGACTCCTACGAGCAGTACTTC
TRBJ2-2,TRBV5-4,NA,TRBD2,CASSRVGLAGNTGELFF,TGTGCCAGCAGTCGGGTCGGACTAGCGGGGAACACCGGGGAGCTGTTTTTT
TRBJ2-7,TRBV27,few,TRBD2,CASSPTTGGLAGQRYEQYF,TGTGCCAGCAGTCCCACCACGGGGGGACTAGCGGGACAGCGCTACGAGCAGTACTTC
TRBJ2-4,TRBV7-3,NA,NA,CASSLGAGSRNIQYF,TGTGCCAGCAGCTTGGGGGCCGGCAGTAGGAACATTCAGTACTTC
TRBJ1-2,TRBV28,NA,NA,CASGGPPIYYGYTF,TGTGCCAGCGGGGGGCCCCCAATATACTATGGCTACACCTTC
TRBJ2-1,TRBV29-1,few,NA,CSVDPSDTYNEQFF,TGCAGCGTTGACCCTAGCGATACCTACAATGAGCAGTTCTTC
TRBJ2-3,TRBV9,few,NA,CASSPDIIETDTQYF,TGTGCCAGCAGCCCTGATATTATTGAGACAGATACGCAGTATTTT
TRBJ2-1,TRBV10-3,few,NA,CAISELWGAGSYNEQFF,TGTGCCATCAGTGAGTTATGGGGGGCTGGTTCCTACAATGAGCAGTTCTTC
TRBJ2-3,TRBV5-1,few,NA,CASSPGLSGTDTQYF,TGCGCCAGCAGCCCCGGTTTGTCGGGCACAGATACGCAGTATTTT
TRBJ1-4,TRBV6-5,NA,NA,CASRLGGWGPTNEKLFF,TGTGCCAGCAGATTAGGAGGGTGGGGACCAACTAATGAAAAACTGTTTTTT
TRBJ2-3,TRBV7-2,NA,NA,CASSLITADTQYF,TGTGCCAGCAGCTTAATAACGGCAGATACGCAGTATTTT
TRBJ2-1,TRBV10-3,NA,NA,CAISEEGSSYNEQFF,TGTGCCATCAGTGAGGAGGGGAGCTCCTACAATGAGCAGTTCTTC
TRBJ2-5,TRBV11-2,few,NA,CASSLGNSGPPETQYF,TGTGCCAGCAGCTTAGGCAACTCGGGCCCCCCGGAGACCCAGTACTTC
TRBJ2-2,TRBV6-5,few,TRBD1,CASSSYDRGLVAGELFF,TGTGCCAGCAGTTCGTATGACAGGGGGTTGGTAGCCGGGGAGCTGTTTTTT
TRBJ2-1,TRBV20-1,few,NA,CSARTPIGGSHEQFF,TGCAGTGCTAGGACGCCCATAGGGGGGAGTCATGAGCAGTTCTTC
TRBJ1-1,TRBV20-1,NA,TRBD1,CSARGHGTGLNTEAFF,TGCAGTGCTAGAGGCCATGGGACAGGGTTGAACACTGAAGCTTTCTTT
TRBJ2-3,TRBV25-1,NA,TRBD2,CASSDSGASTDTQYF,TGTGCCAGCAGTGATAGCGGGGCCAGCACAGATACGCAGTATTTT
TRBJ1-5,TRBV15,NA,NA,CATSRVWAGDQPQHF,TGTGCCACCAGCAGAGTGTGGGCAGGGGATCAGCCCCAGCATTTT
TRBJ2-5,TRBV5-1,few,TRBD2,CASGARAGASLGTQYF,TGCGCCAGCGGGGCTAGAGCGGGGGCCTCCCTTGGGACCCAGTACTTC
TRBJ2-1,TRBV11-1,NA,NA,CASSPGTLARSSYNEQFF,TGTGCCAGCAGCCCCGGGACACTAGCAAGGAGCTCCTACAATGAGCAGTTCTTC
TRBJ2-7,TRBV12-3/TRBV12-4,NA,TRBD2,CAIGTSGRNEQYF,TGTGCCATCGGGACTAGCGGGAGGAACGAGCAGTACTTC
TRBJ2-2,TRBV10-3,few,NA,CAISSSDRLYTNTGELFF,TGTGCCATCAGTTCCAGTGACAGACTCTACACGAACACCGGGGAGCTGTTTTTT